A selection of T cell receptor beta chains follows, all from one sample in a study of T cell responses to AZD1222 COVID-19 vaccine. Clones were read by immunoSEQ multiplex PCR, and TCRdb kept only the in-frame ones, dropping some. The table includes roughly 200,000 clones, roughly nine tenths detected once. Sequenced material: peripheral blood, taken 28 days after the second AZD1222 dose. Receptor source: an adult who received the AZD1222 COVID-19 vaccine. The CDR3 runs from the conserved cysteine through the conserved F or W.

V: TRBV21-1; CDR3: CASTENRGGTPRNTIYF
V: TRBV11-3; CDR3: CASSLGGQNSPLHF
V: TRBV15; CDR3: CATSREDRRSYGYTF
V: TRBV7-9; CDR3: CASSLLGRDRSGNQPQHF
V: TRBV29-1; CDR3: CSVEPGGWVGYTF
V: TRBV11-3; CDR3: CASRGESTDTQYF
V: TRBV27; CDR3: CASRTRQGTDTEAFF
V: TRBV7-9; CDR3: CASSSKQGGFMNTEAFF
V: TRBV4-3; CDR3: CASSLTSSSGELFF
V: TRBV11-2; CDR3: CASSDPISGHTEAFF
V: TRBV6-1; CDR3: CASSDWVAGGYTF
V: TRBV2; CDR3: CASSEPGGRSGELFF
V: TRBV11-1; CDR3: CASSLGTGEQYF
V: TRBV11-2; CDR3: CASSLVTGLNTEAFF
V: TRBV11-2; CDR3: CASSSPTLAHYNEQFF
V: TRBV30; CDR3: CAWSAGSSYNSPLHF
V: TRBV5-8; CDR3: CASSRQDRAYNEQFF
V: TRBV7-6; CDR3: CASSSHLTDTQYF
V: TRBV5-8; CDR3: CASSLAYRGGTDTQYF
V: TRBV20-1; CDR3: CSALLSLAQHF
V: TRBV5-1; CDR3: CASSFAGVGVNVYEQYF
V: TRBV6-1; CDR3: CASSEAVSRLYGYTF
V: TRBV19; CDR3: CASSYGQVGEQYF
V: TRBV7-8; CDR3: CASSLSLTSGFARDNEQFF
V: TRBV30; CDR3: CAWTLAGGGGYTF
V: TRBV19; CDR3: CASSIYRNNQPQHF
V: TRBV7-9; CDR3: CASSSTLRAWGNEQYF
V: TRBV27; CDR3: CASSLRNLGAEQYF
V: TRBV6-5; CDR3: CASSYDRTGELFF
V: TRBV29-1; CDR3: CSVAQTGETQYF
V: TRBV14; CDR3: CASSPPRGQGSSYNSPLHF
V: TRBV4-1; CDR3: CASSQVRGGGTGELFF
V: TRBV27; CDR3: CASAAGLAYEQYF